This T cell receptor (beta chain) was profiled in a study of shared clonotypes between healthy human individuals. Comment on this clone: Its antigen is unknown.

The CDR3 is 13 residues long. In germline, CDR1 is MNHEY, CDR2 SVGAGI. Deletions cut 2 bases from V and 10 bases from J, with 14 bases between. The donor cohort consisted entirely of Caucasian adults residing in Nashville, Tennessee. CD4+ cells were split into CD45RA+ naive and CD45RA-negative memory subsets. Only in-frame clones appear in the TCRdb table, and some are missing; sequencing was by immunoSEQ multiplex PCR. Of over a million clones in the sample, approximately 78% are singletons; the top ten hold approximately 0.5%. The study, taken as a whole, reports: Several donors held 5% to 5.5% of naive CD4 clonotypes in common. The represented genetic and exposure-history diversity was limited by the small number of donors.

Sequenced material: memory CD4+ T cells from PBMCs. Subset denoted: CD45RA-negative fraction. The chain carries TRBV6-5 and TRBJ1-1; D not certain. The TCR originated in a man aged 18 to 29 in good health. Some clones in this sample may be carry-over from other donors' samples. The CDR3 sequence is CASSYDPFGRAFF. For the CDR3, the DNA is TGTGCCAGCAGTTACGACCCCTTTGGTAGAGCTTTCTTT.